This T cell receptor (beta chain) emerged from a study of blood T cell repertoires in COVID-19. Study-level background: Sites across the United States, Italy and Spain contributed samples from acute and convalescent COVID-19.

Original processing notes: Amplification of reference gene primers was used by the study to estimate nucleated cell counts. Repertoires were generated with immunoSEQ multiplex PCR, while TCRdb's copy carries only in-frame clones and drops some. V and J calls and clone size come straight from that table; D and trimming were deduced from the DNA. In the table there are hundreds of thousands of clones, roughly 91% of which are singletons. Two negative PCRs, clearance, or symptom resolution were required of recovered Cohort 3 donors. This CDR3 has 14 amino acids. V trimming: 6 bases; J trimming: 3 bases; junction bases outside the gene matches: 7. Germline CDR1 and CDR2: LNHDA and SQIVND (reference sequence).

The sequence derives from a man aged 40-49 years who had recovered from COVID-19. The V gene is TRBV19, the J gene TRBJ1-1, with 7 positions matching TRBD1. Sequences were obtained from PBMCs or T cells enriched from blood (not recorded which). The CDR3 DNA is TGTGCCAGTAGCCACAGGGGAAGGGACACTGAAGCTTTCTTT. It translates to CASSHRGRDTEAFF.